This T cell receptor (beta chain) was captured in a study of STAT5B mutations in CD4+ large granular lymphocyte leukemia. CDR3 length: 13 amino acids. The V gene's germline CDR1 is MNHNY and CDR2 SVGAGI (reference sequence). Trimming shortened V by 7 bases and J by 2 bases, and 10 bases separated the two germline ends. Assay used: immunoSEQ multiplex PCR; TCRdb lists only in-frame clones, some missing. The table includes approximately 30,000 clones, roughly three quarters detected once. This clone was seen just once. Its antigen is unknown. Study results and caveats: The CD4+ versus CD8+ T-LGLL clonality difference may reflect limited sample size. Without putative leukemic clones, patient CD4-sorted repertoires remained more clonal than healthy CD4+ repertoires.

The sequenced material came from CD4+ T cells from blood buffy coats. This chain links TRBV6-6 with TRBJ2-3, with D unclear. The receptor's source is a human donor in good health. The CDR3 DNA sequence: TGTGCCAGCAAGATACTGACCACAGATACGCAGTATTTT. This gives the protein CASKILTTDTQYF.